One T cell receptor (beta chain) is described in this entry. The data stem from a study of blood T cells in healthy people across ages. CDR1 DFQATT and CDR2 SNEGSKA come from the germline V gene (reference sequence). This CDR3 is built from 15 residues. Trimming cost V 6 bases and J 3 bases, with 21 bases left between them. A J-beta primer mix and a sample-barcoded 5' primer were used in a second PCR of about 7 to 12 cycles. TCRdb redid the calling of the 5' RACE reads with MiXCR, one entry per CDR3 protein. The data contain 2 million or so distinct CDR3 sequences, roughly 49% of them singletons. The source material was blood. The rearrangement uses TRBV20-1 and TRBJ2-7; D possibly matches TRBD1 or TRBD2 (5 bases each). This TCR came from a woman aged 40 to 50 in good health. The CDR3, as DNA: TGCAGTGCGAAGGGACCTCGAGCGGCAAACTACGAGCAGTACTTC. Translation: CSAKGPRAANYEQYF.